Below, 5 T cell receptor beta chains from the same sample are listed, as sequenced in a study of control samples from healthy donors and cancer patients. Libraries were prepared by immunoSEQ multiplex PCR; TCRdb keeps only in-frame clonotypes and omits some of them. The data show about 82,000 clones, 85% to 95% seen once. Sequencing input: blood. These TCRs come from a young woman in good health.

The chain couples TRBV28 to TRBJ1-2; maybe TRBD1 (6 bases). The CDR3 is made up of 12 amino acids. Trimming took off 5 bases at V and 2 bases at J, with 6 bases between the two ends. Per the germline V gene, CDR1 is MDHEN and CDR2 is SYDVKM. The CDR3 is CASSTGNYGYTF. The CDR3 DNA reads as TGTGCCAGCAGTACAGGGAACTATGGCTACACCTTC.

The chain combines TRBV19 with TRBJ1-5; D might be TRBD1 (6 bases). V dropped 1 base and J dropped 4 bases, with 14 bases sitting between them. This CDR3 is built from 16 residues. The V gene's germline CDR1 is LNHDA and CDR2 SQIVND (reference sequence). The CDR3 DNA reads TGTGCCAGTAGTATAGCGGTGGCGAGGGGGAATCAGCCCCAGCATTTT. Its translation is CASSIAVARGNQPQHF.

The V and J genes are TRBV10-3 and TRBJ1-1; TRBD1 matches at 8 bases. This CDR3 has 15 amino acids. The ends lost 11 bases at V and 5 bases at J; junction bases unmatched: 16. Per the germline V gene, CDR1 is ENHRY and CDR2 is SYGVKD. CDR3 residues: CAAREGDRRATEAFF. Here the CDR3 DNA reads TGTGCCGCTCGAGAAGGGGACAGGAGGGCAACTGAAGCTTTCTTT.

The chain couples TRBV6-4 to TRBJ2-2; 7 bases match TRBD2. The CDR3 is 16 amino acids. The germline gives CDR1 MRHNA, CDR2 SNTAGT. The V and J ends lost 0 bases and 2 bases, in that order; junction bases with no gene match: 3. The DNA of the CDR3 is TGTGCCAGCAGTGACTCGTCTAGCGGAAACACCGGGGAGCTGTTTTTT. Its protein product is CASSDSSSGNTGELFF.

V and J are TRBV27 and TRBJ2-6; D possibly matches TRBD1 or TRBD2 (5 bases each). This CDR3 has 17 amino acids. V lost 8 bases, J lost 0 bases, and 17 bases lay in between. Germline CDR1 is MNHEY and CDR2 is SMNVEV (reference sequence). CDR3 in amino acids: CASWGLRGPSGANVLTF. CDR3 nucleotide sequence: TGTGCCAGCTGGGGCTTGAGAGGGCCCTCTGGGGCCAACGTCCTGACTTTC.